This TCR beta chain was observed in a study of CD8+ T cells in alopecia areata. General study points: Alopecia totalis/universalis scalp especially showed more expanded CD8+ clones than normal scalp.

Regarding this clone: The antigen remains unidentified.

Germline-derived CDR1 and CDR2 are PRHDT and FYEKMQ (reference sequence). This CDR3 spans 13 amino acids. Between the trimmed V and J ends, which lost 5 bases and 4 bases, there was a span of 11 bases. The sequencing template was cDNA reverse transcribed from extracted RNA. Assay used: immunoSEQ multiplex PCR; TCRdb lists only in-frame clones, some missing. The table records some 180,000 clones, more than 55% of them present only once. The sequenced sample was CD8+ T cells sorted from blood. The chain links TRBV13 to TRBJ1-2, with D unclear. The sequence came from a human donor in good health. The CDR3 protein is CASSHAEIYGYTF. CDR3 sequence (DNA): TGTGCCAGCAGCCACGCAGAGATCTATGGCTACACCTTC.